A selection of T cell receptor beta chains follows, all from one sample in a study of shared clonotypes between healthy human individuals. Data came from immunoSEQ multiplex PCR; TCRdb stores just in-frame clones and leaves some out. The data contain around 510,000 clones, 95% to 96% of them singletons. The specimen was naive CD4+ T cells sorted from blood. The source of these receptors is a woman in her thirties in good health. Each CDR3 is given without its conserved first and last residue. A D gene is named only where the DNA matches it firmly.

CDR3: ASSLSHGIEKLF; D: NA; J: TRBJ1-4; V: TRBV28
CDR3: ASSPGTVSTEAF; D: TRBD1; J: TRBJ1-1; V: TRBV5-1
CDR3: ASSIGGGHYEQY; D: NA; J: TRBJ2-7; V: TRBV19
CDR3: ASSPTRTGTNEKLF; D: TRBD1; J: TRBJ1-4; V: TRBV4-1
CDR3: ASSQPGRAVPSTNYGYT; D: NA; J: TRBJ1-2; V: TRBV23-1
CDR3: ASSSGQGASYEQY; D: TRBD1; J: TRBJ2-7; V: TRBV28
CDR3: ASSLASVGEKLF; D: NA; J: TRBJ1-4; V: TRBV7-6
CDR3: ASSYPPQNEQF; D: NA; J: TRBJ2-1; V: TRBV6-5
CDR3: ASSEQVGYEQY; D: NA; J: TRBJ2-7; V: TRBV10-2
CDR3: ASRIKGGPNTGELF; D: NA; J: TRBJ2-2; V: TRBV27
CDR3: ASSLDRGHEQY; D: TRBD1; J: TRBJ2-7; V: TRBV6-5
CDR3: ASSPLRAEAF; D: NA; J: TRBJ1-1; V: TRBV18
CDR3: ASSLGIAGLSGELF; D: TRBD2; J: TRBJ2-2; V: TRBV7-8
CDR3: AISESLGEQF; D: NA; J: TRBJ2-1; V: TRBV10-3
CDR3: ASWPHSSYEQY; D: NA; J: TRBJ2-7; V: TRBV6-5
CDR3: ASSDTGVLETQY; D: TRBD1; J: TRBJ2-5; V: TRBV5-6
CDR3: ASSSSPRPSYEQY; D: NA; J: TRBJ2-7; V: TRBV6-5
CDR3: ASSEDGRMNTEAF; D: NA; J: TRBJ1-1; V: TRBV13
CDR3: ASSFTGPSSDEQY; D: NA; J: TRBJ2-7; V: TRBV5-6
CDR3: ASRPGSSYEQY; D: NA; J: TRBJ2-7; V: TRBV28
CDR3: ASTSGLRYEQY; D: NA; J: TRBJ2-7; V: TRBV28
CDR3: AWSATGVIQY; D: NA; J: TRBJ2-4; V: TRBV30
CDR3: ASSGVGDRANMCEQY; D: TRBD1; J: TRBJ2-7; V: TRBV25-1
CDR3: ASIGTNTGELF; D: NA; J: TRBJ2-2; V: TRBV28
CDR3: ATSRDRGLGYSNQPQH; D: TRBD1; J: TRBJ1-5; V: TRBV15
CDR3: ASSPTKNNYEQY; D: NA; J: TRBJ2-7; V: TRBV7-9
CDR3: SVEGVEETQY; D: NA; J: TRBJ2-5; V: TRBV29-1
CDR3: ASTGLVNYEQY; D: NA; J: TRBJ2-7; V: TRBV5-1
CDR3: ASSPFGEDSYEQY; D: NA; J: TRBJ2-7; V: TRBV18
CDR3: ASSPGLAVNNEQF; D: TRBD2; J: TRBJ2-1; V: TRBV18
CDR3: SVGDRGPGHT; D: TRBD1; J: TRBJ1-2; V: TRBV29-1
CDR3: ASSRAAFSYEQY; D: NA; J: TRBJ2-7; V: TRBV6-5
CDR3: AWVEQGWTEAF; D: TRBD1; J: TRBJ1-1; V: TRBV30
CDR3: AWTARETQY; D: NA; J: TRBJ2-5; V: TRBV30
CDR3: ASSFGLPPYEQY; D: NA; J: TRBJ2-7; V: TRBV7-2
CDR3: ASCGETYNEQF; D: NA; J: TRBJ2-1; V: TRBV2
CDR3: ASHSQGATLH; D: TRBD1; J: TRBJ1-6; V: TRBV28